This passage covers 27 T cell receptor beta chains from one sample sequenced in a study of OX40 agonist ivuxolimab in advanced cancers. Generated by immunoSEQ multiplex PCR, the TCRdb table keeps only in-frame clones and is missing some. The table includes more than 2,000 clones, roughly 83% detected once. The specimen was CD4+ or CD8+ T cells sorted from blood, collected in a trial of the OX40 agonist ivuxolimab. The receptors originated from an adult with an advanced solid tumor such as melanoma, head and neck, liver or kidney cancer.

This chain connects TRBV29-1 to TRBJ2-7; D tentatively reads TRBD1 or TRBD2 (5 bases each). Germline V gene data show CDR1 as SQVTM and CDR2 as ANQGSEA. V dropped 4 bases and J dropped 0 bases, with 10 bases sitting between them. This CDR3 is built from 13 residues. The CDR3 protein is CSVVGGNSYEQYF. The CDR3 DNA reads TGCAGCGTTGTTGGGGGAAACTCCTACGAGCAGTACTTC.

The chain employs TRBV27 and TRBJ2-1; 13 positions agree with TRBD2. V dropped 1 base and J dropped 2; count of bases not matched to a gene: 2. Germline assignment: CDR1 MNHEY and CDR2 SMNVEV (reference sequence). The CDR3 runs 17 residues. The CDR3 here is CASSLLLAGGPYNEQFF. CDR3 DNA sequence: TGTGCCAGCAGTTTATTACTAGCGGGAGGGCCCTACAATGAGCAGTTCTTC.

This clone has a handful of counts. The chain combines TRBV11-2 with TRBJ1-5; D unclear. The CDR3 has 14 amino acids. The germline V and J ends were trimmed by 1 base and 3 bases, with 7 bases remaining between them. Germline CDR1 is SGHAT and CDR2 is FQNNGV. CDR3 amino acids: CASSLGGNNQPQHF. In nucleotides, the CDR3 is TGTGCCAGCAGCTTAGGCGGGAACAATCAGCCCCAGCATTTT.

The V gene is TRBV27, the J gene TRBJ2-7; D is uncertain. The germline gives CDR1 MNHEY, CDR2 SMNVEV (reference sequence). V lost 3 bases to trimming and J lost 0 bases, with 6 bases between them. The CDR3 loop spans 13 amino acids. CDR3 sequence reads: CASSFLSSYEQYF. Written as DNA, the CDR3 is TGTGCCAGCAGTTTCTTATCCTCCTACGAGCAGTACTTC.

The V and J genes are TRBV25-1 and TRBJ2-5; 9 nucleotides align to TRBD1. With V trimmed by 6 bases and J by 4 bases, 9 bases remained unmatched. Per the germline V gene, CDR1 is MGHDK and CDR2 is SYGVNS. The CDR3 is 15 residues long. CDR3 coding DNA: TGTGCCAGCAGAGGACTAGGACAGGGGTTAGAGACCCAGTACTTC. This translates into CASRGLGQGLETQYF.

The chain recombines TRBV2 with TRBJ2-2, with D hard to call. CDR1 and CDR2 (germline): SNHLY, FYNNEI. V lost 2 bases and J lost 3, with 1 base in between. This CDR3 spans 12 amino acids. Written as DNA, the CDR3 is TGTGCCAGCAGTGAATACACCGGGGAGCTGTTTTTT. This gives the protein CASSEYTGELFF.

The DNA of the CDR3 is TGTGCCGGGGGGGGGAGAAGAAACACCACTGAAGCTTTCTTT. Translating it yields CAGGGRRNTTEAFF. The chain couples TRBV27 to TRBJ1-1, with D possibly matching TRBD1 (5 bases). Germline loops: CDR1 MNHEY, CDR2 SMNVEV (reference sequence). The ends were cut back, 11 bases at V and 4 bases at J, with 20 bases in the middle. The CDR3 is made up of 14 amino acids.

The V call is TRBV10-1, the J call TRBJ1-5; the D gene is possibly TRBD1 (6 bases). V was pared by 8 bases and J by 7 bases, with 12 bases between. Per the germline V gene, CDR1 is WNHNN and CDR2 is SYGVQD (reference sequence). The CDR3 totals 12 residues. In nucleotides, the CDR3 is TGCGCCAGCCCCTACAGGGAACAGCCCCAGCATTTT. This sequence encodes CASPYREQPQHF.

V gene TRBV5-1 combines with J gene TRBJ2-7, with 7 positions matching TRBD2. The V gene's germline CDR1 is SGHRS and CDR2 YFSETQ. The trim removed 5 bases at V and 4 bases at J, leaving 0 bases unmatched. The CDR3 spans 11 residues. The CDR3 region is CASRAGYEQYF. DNA of the CDR3: TGCGCCAGCAGAGCGGGGTACGAGCAGTACTTC.

This clone has only a few counts. The identical CDR3 is also encoded by other nucleotide sequences in the sample. This chain links TRBV7-8 with TRBJ1-3, with D unresolved. With 1 base removed from V and 3 bases from J, the gap between germline ends came to 7 bases. Germline values: CDR1 SGHVS, CDR2 FQNEAQ. The CDR3 contains 14 residues. CDR3: CASSLGGFGNTIYF. In DNA, the CDR3 is TGTGCCAGCAGCTTAGGCGGGTTTGGAAACACCATATATTTT.

The V call is TRBV7-8, the J call TRBJ2-3, with 11 nucleotides matching TRBD2. J gave up 2 bases and V 5 bases, and 15 bases lay outside the gene matches. The CDR3 is 19 amino acids. Germline loops: CDR1 SGHVS, CDR2 FQNEAQ. The CDR3 here is CASSPVRGVAGGSTDTQYF. In DNA, the CDR3 is TGTGCCAGCAGCCCTGTGAGGGGGGTAGCGGGGGGGTCCACAGATACGCAGTATTTT.

The chain uses TRBV6-6 and TRBJ2-7; D possibly corresponds to TRBD2 (6 bases). The CDR3 runs to 16 residues. Germline assignment: CDR1 MNHNY and CDR2 SVGAGI (reference sequence). V lost 2 bases to trimming and J lost 4 bases, with 18 bases between them. The DNA of the CDR3 is TGTGCCAGCAGTTACCCCGGGAGAAAATCTCCTTACGAGCAGTACTTC. The encoded protein is CASSYPGRKSPYEQYF.

The V call is TRBV6-5, the J call TRBJ2-7, with D unclear. The V end was cut by 8 bases, the J end by 4 bases, with 12 bases between. Germline V lookup: CDR1 MNHEY, CDR2 SVGAGI. The CDR3 runs 12 residues. CDR3 coding DNA: TGTGCCAGCCAGGAACCCGGGTACGAGCAGTACTTC. This sequence encodes CASQEPGYEQYF.

This sequence joins TRBV6-1 and TRBJ1-2, with D maybe TRBD1 (5 bases). Trimming pared 3 bases from V and 3 bases from J, leaving 17 bases between. This CDR3 region has 16 residues. Germline CDR1 and CDR2: MNHNS and SASEGT. CDR3 nucleotides: TGTGCCAGCAGTGAGGAGCCGACAGCCACCCACTATGGCTACACCTTC. Translated: CASSEEPTATHYGYTF.

The chain recombines TRBV6-4 with TRBJ2-1; 7 bases are shared with TRBD2. V trimming: 10 bases; J trimming: 8 bases; junction bases outside the gene matches: 17. The CDR3 contains 15 residues. CDR1 is MRHNA, CDR2 SNTAGT, per germline. The CDR3 sequence: CATSGRGEGGDEQFF. CDR3 sequence (DNA): TGTGCCACCTCAGGCCGGGGGGAAGGCGGGGATGAGCAGTTCTTC.

V is TRBV7-2 and J is TRBJ2-7, with 9 nucleotides matching TRBD2. Germline V gene data show CDR1 as SGHTA and CDR2 as FQGNSA. The J segment lost 6 bases and the V segment lost 4 bases, leaving 7 bases of the junction unmatched. The length of the CDR3 is 14 residues. CDR3 protein: CASSSRGSGGEQYF. The DNA for the CDR3 is TGTGCCAGCAGCTCCCGGGGTAGCGGGGGCGAGCAGTACTTC.

The chain employs TRBV19 and TRBJ1-1; a possible D gene is TRBD1 (5 bases). The CDR3 runs 14 residues. The germline gives CDR1 LNHDA, CDR2 SQIVND (reference sequence). Between the trimmed V and J ends, which lost 1 base and 6 bases, there was a span of 12 bases. CDR3 sequence (DNA): TGTGCCAGTAGTATAGGCGGGGCGGGGGCTGAAGCTTTCTTT. This gives the protein CASSIGGAGAEAFF.

The chain employs TRBV5-1 and TRBJ1-3; possibly TRBD1 for D (5 bases). The CDR3 length is 14 residues. The germline V gene has CDR1 SGHRS and CDR2 YFSETQ. Trimming removed 5 bases at V and 4 bases at J, with 13 bases between. Here the CDR3 reads CASRAKTAGNTIYF. DNA for the CDR3: TGCGCCAGCAGGGCTAAGACAGCAGGAAACACCATATATTTT. The full variable domain, rest sourced from reference TRBV5-1 and TRBJ1-3, is KAGVTQTPRYLIKTRGQQVTLSCSPISGHRSVSWYQQTPGQGLQFLFEYFSETQRNKGNFPGRFSGRQFSNSRSEMNVSTLELGDSALYLCASRAKTAGNTIYFGEGSWLTVV.

The chain recombines TRBV7-9 with TRBJ2-7, with D maybe TRBD1 (5 bases). Germline CDR1 and CDR2: SEHNR and FQNEAQ (reference sequence). The CDR3 loop spans 15 amino acids. V was pared by 0 bases and J by 3 bases, with 12 bases between. The CDR3 protein is CASSLAQGVLYEQYF. The DNA of the CDR3 is TGTGCCAGCAGCTTAGCGCAAGGGGTTCTCTACGAGCAGTACTTC.

Details on this clone: The sample contains more than one DNA sequence encoding this CDR3. V gene TRBV7-9 combines with J gene TRBJ2-7; D uncertain. The CDR3 length is 12 residues. V gave up 1 base and J gave up 3 bases, with 4 bases separating them. CDR1 is SEHNR and CDR2 is FQNEAQ in the germline V gene (reference sequence). Written as DNA, the CDR3 is TGTGCCAGCAGCTTAGGAAGCTACGAGCAGTACTTC. Translated: CASSLGSYEQYF.

The chain uses TRBV9 and TRBJ2-7; 8 nucleotides line up with TRBD1. V dropped 0 bases and J dropped 2; count of bases not matched to a gene: 7. This CDR3 comprises 16 residues. Germline-derived CDR1 and CDR2 are SGDLS and YYNGEE. This chain's CDR3 is CASSVGGTGLTYEQYF. Written as DNA, the CDR3 is TGTGCCAGCAGCGTAGGGGGGACAGGTCTTACCTACGAGCAGTACTTC.

This chain uses TRBV15 with TRBJ2-2; no definite D call. The CDR3 covers 12 residues. Germline V lookup: CDR1 LNHNV, CDR2 YYDKDF (reference sequence). V was pared by 6 bases and J by 7 bases, with 9 bases between. CDR3 loop: CATSEVRGELFF. The DNA for the CDR3 is TGTGCCACCAGTGAGGTCCGCGGGGAGCTGTTTTTT.

The rearrangement links TRBV10-2 to TRBJ2-1, with D hard to call. V lost 6 bases, J lost 6 bases, and 15 bases lay in between. The CDR3 has 14 amino acids. The germline gives CDR1 WSHSY, CDR2 SAAADI. The CDR3 DNA follows: TGCGCCAGCAGCCCGAGTGAAGCCGGCAATGAGCAGTTCTTC. The encoded protein is CASSPSEAGNEQFF.

V gene TRBV6-5 combines with J gene TRBJ1-5; D perhaps matches TRBD1 (5 bases). The germline V gene encodes CDR1 MNHEY and CDR2 SVGAGI. This CDR3 comprises 15 residues. Trimming cost V 6 bases and J 0 bases, with 12 bases left between them. DNA of the CDR3: TGTGCCAGCAGCCTCGGGACGCATAGCAATCAGCCCCAGCATTTT. Encoded protein: CASSLGTHSNQPQHF.

V and J are TRBV15 and TRBJ2-1, with TRBD2 matching over 10 bases. Germline loops: CDR1 LNHNV, CDR2 YYDKDF (reference sequence). Unmatched junction bases numbered 7, after V lost 1 base and J lost 7 bases. The CDR3 runs 16 residues. CDR3 amino acids: CATSRAGTSVRNEQFF. CDR3 nucleotide sequence: TGTGCCACCAGCAGAGCCGGGACTAGCGTGAGGAATGAGCAGTTCTTC. Full variable domain (missing parts from reference TRBV15 and TRBJ2-1): DAMVIQNPRYQVTQFGKPVTLSCSQTLNHNVMYWYQQKSSQAPKLLFHYYDKDFNNEADTPDNFQSRRPNTSFCFLDIRSPGLGDTAMYLCATSRAGTSVRNEQFFGPGTRLTVL.

This clone was seen only a few times. Here the CDR3 reads CASTWPAAGGELFF. The CDR3 DNA sequence: TGTGCCAGTACTTGGCCAGCCGCAGGCGGGGAGCTGTTTTTT. The rearrangement uses TRBV19 and TRBJ2-2; D not certain. The CDR3 consists of 14 residues. CDR1 is LNHDA, CDR2 SQIVND, per germline (reference sequence). Trimming shortened V by 7 bases and J by 7 bases, and 16 bases separated the two germline ends.

The chain has TRBV27 and TRBJ2-7, with unresolved D. The germline V gene has CDR1 MNHEY and CDR2 SMNVEV (reference sequence). This CDR3 spans 13 amino acids. Trimming cost V 10 bases and J 1 base, with 14 bases left between them. As DNA, the CDR3 is TGTGCCACCTCCTGGGGTTCTTCCTACGAGCAGTACTTC. Protein: CATSWGSSYEQYF.